Listed here is a single T cell receptor (beta chain). A quantity of 0.5 to 1 ug RNA underwent reverse transcription using random hexamers. With immunoSEQ multiplex PCR, TCR beta CDR3 was amplified across 54 Vbeta and 13 Jbeta. In TCRdb, the immunoSEQ multiplex PCR reads were re-called with MiXCR into one record per CDR3 protein. The sample contains some 200,000 distinct CDR3 sequences, roughly 90% of which appear only once. This sample stems from a study of CD8 T cells in Susac syndrome. CDR3 length: 11 residues. Sequenced: CD4+ T cells from PBMCs. This receptor was identified in a human donor with Susac syndrome. This sequence joins TRBV21-1 and TRBJ2-7. TRBV21-1 is a pseudogene segment. Here the CDR3 DNA reads TGTGCCAGCTGGGCAACCTACGAGCAGTACTTC. It is translated as CASWATYEQYF.